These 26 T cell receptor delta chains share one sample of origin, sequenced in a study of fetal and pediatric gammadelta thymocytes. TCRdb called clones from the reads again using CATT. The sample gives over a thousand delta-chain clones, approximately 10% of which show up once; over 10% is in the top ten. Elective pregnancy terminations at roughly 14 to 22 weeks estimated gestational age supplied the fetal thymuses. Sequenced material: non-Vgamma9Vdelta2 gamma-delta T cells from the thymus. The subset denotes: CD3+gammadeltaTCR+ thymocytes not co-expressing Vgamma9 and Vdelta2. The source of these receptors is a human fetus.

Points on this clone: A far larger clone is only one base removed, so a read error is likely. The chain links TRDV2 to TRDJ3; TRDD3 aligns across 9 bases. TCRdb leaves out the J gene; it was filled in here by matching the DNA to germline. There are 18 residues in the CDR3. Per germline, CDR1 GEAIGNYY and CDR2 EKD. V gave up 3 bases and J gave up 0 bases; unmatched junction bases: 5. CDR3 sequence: CACDAYWGSSWDTRQMFF. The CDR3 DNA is TGTGCCTGTGACGCCTACTGGGGGAGCTCCTGGGACACCCGACAGATGTTTTTC.

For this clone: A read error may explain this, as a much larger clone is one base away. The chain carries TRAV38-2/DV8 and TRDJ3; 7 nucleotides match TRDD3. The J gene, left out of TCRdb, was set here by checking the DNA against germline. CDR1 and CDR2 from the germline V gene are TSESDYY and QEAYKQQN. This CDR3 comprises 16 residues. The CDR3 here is CAYRSAGYRDTRKMFF. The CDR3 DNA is TGTGCTTATAGGAGCGCGGGATACAGGGACACCCGAAAGATGTTTTTC.

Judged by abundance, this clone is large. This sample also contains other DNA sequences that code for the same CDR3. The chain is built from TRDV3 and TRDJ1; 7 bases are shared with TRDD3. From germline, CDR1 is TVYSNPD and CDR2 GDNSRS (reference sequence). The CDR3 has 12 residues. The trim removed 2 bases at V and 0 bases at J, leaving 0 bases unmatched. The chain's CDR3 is CAFGGYTDKLIF. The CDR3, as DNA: TGTGCCTTTGGGGGATACACCGATAAACTCATCTTT. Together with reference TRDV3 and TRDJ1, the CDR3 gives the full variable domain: CDKVTQSSPDQTVASGSEVVLLCTYDTVYSNPDLFWYRIRPDYSFQFVFYGDNSRSEGADFTQGRFSVKHILTQKAFHLVISPVRTEDSATYYCAFGGYTDKLIFGKGTRVTVEP.

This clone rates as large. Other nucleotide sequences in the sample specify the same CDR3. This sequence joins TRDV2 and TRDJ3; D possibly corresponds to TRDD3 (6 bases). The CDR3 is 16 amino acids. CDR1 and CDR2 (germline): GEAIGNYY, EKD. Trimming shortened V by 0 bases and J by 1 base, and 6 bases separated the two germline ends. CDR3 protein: CACDTGGSWDTRQMFF. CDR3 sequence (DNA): TGTGCCTGTGACACCGGGGGATCCTGGGACACCCGACAGATGTTTTTC.

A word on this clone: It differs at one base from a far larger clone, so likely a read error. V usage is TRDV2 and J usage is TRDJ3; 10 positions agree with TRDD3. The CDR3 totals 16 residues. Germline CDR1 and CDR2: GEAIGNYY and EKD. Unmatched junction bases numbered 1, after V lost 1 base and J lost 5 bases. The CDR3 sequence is CACDTGGYRDTRQMFF. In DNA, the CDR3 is TGTGCCTGTGACACTGGGGGATACCGGGACACCCGACAGATGTTTTTC.

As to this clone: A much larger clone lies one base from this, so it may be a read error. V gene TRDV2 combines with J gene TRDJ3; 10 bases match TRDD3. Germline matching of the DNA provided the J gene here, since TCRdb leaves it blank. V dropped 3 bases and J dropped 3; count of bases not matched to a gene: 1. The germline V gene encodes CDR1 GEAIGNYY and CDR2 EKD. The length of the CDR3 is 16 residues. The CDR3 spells CACDWGILWDTRQMFF. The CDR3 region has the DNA TGTGCCTGTGACTGGGGGATACTCTGGGACACCCGACAGATGTTTTTC.

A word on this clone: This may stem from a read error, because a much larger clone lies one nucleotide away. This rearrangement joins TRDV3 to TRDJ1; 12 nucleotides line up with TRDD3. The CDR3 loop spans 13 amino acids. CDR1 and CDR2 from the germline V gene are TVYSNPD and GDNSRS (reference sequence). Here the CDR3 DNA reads TGTGCCTTCGTACTGGGGGATACCGATAAACGCATCTTT. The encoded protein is CAFVLGDTDKRIF.

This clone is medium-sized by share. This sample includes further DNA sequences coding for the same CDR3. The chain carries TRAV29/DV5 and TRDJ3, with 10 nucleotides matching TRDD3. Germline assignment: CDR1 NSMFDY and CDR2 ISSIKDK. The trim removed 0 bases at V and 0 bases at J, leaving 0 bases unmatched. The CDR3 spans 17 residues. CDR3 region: CAASAGGYSWDTRQMFF. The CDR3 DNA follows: TGTGCAGCAAGCGCTGGGGGATACTCCTGGGACACCCGACAGATGTTTTTC. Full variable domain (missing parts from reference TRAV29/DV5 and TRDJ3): DQQVKQNSPSLSVQEGRISILNCDYTNSMFDYFLWYKKYPAEGPTFLISISSIKDKNEDGRFTVFLNKSAKHLSLHIVPSQPGDSAVYFCAASAGGYSWDTRQMFFGTGIKLFVEP.

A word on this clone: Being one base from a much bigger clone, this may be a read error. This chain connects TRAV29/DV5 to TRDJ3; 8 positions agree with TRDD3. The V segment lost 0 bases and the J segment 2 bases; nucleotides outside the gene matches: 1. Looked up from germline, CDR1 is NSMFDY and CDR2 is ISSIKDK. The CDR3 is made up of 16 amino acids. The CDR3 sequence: CAASGGDTWDTRQMFF. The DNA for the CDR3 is TGTGCAGCAAGCGGGGGGGATACCTGGGACACCCGACAGATGTTTTTC.

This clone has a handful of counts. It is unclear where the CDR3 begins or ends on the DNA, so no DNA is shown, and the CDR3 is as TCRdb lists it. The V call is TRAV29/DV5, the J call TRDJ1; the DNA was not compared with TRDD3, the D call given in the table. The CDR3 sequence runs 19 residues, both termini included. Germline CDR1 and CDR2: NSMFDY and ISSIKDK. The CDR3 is CSVLLCSKRTGGYTDKLIF.

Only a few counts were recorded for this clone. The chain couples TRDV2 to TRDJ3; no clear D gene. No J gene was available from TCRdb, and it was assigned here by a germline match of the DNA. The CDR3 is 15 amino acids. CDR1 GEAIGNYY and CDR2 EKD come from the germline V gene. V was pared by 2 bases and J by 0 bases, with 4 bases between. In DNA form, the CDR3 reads TGTGCCTGTGACAGGAGCTCCTGGGACACCCGACAGATGTTTTTC. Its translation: CACDRSSWDTRQMFF.

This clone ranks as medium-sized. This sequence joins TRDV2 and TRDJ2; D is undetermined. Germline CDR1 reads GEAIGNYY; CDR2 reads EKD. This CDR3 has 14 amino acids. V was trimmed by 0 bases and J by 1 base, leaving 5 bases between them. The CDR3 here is CACDTADLTAQLFF. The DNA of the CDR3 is TGTGCCTGTGACACCGCGGATTTGACAGCACAACTCTTCTTT.

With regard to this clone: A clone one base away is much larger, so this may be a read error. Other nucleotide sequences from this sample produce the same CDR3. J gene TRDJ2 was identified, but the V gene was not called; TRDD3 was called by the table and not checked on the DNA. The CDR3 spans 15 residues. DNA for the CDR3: TGTGCCGTGGAGCGGGGGATAAATTTGACAGCACAACTCTTCTTT. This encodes CAVERGINLTAQLFF.

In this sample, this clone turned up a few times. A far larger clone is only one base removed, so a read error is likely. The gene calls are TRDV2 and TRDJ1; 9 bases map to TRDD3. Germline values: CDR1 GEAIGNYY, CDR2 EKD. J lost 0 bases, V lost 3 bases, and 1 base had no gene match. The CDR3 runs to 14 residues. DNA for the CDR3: TGTGCCTGTGACCCTGGGGGATACACCGATAAACTCATCTTT. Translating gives CACDPGGYTDKLIF.

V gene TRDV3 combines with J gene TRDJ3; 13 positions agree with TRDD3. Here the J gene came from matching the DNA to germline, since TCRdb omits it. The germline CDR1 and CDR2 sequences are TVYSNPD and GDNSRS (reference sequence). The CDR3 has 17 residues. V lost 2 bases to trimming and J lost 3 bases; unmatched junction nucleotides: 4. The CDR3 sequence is CAFEYWGIRWDTRQMFF. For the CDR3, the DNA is TGTGCCTTTGAATACTGGGGGATACGCTGGGACACCCGACAGATGTTTTTC.

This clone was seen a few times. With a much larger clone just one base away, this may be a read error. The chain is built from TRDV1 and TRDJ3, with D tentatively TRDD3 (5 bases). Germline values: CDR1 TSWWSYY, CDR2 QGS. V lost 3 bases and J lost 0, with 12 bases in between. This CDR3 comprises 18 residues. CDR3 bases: TGTGCTCTTGGGGACACTGGCCCTCCCTCCTGGGACACCCGACAGATGTTTTTC. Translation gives CALGDTGPPSWDTRQMFF.

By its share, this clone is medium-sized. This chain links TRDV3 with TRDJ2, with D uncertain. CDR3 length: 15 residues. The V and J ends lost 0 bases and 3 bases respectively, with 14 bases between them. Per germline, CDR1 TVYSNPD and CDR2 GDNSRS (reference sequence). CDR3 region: CAFRRGTPMTAQLFF. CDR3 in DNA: TGTGCCTTTAGGAGAGGGACCCCGATGACAGCACAACTCTTCTTT.

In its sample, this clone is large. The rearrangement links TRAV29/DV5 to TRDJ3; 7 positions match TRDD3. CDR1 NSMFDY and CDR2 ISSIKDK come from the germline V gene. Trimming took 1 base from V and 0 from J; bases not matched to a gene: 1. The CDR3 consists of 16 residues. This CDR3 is CAASWGSSWDTRQMFF. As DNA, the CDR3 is TGTGCAGCAAGCTGGGGGAGCTCCTGGGACACCCGACAGATGTTTTTC.

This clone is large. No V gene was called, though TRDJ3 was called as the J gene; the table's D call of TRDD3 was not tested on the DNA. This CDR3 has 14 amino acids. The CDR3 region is CAGGYVRDTRQMFF. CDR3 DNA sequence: TGTGCTGGGGGATACGTCCGGGACACCCGACAGATGTTTTTC.

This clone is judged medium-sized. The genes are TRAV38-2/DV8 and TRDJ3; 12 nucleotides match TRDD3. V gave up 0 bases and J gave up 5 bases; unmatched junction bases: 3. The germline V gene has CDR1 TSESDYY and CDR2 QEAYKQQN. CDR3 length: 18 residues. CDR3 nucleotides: TGTGCTTATAGGAGCGCGTACTGGGGGATACGGGACACCCGACAGATGTTTTTC. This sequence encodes CAYRSAYWGIRDTRQMFF.

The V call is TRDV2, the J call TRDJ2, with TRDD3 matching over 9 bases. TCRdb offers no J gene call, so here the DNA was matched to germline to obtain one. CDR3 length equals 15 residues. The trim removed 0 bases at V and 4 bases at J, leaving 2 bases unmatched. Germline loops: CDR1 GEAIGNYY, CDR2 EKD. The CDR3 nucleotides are TGTGCCTGTGACACCGGGGATACGCAGACAGCACAACTCTTCTTT. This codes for CACDTGDTQTAQLFF.

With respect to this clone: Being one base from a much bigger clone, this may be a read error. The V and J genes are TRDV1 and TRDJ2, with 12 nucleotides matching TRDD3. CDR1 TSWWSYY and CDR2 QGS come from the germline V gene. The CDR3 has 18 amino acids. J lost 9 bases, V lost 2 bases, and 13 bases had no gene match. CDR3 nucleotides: TGTGCTCTTGGGGAAAGGCCTTCCGTACTGGGGGATACAACACAACTCTTCTTT. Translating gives CALGERPSVLGDTTQLFF.

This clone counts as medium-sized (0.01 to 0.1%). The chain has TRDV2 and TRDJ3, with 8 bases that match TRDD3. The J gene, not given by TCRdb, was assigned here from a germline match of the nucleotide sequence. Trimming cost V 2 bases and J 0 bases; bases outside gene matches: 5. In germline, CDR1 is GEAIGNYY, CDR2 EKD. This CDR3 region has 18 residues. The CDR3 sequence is CACDRLWGSSWDTRQMFF. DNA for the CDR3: TGTGCCTGTGACAGACTCTGGGGGAGCTCCTGGGACACCCGACAGATGTTTTTC.

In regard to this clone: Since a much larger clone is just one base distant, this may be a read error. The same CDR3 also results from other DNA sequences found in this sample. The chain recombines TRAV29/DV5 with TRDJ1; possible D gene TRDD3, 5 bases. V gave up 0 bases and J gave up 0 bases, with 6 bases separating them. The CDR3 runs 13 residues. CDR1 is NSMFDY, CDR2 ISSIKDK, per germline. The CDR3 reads CAASGGYTDKLIF. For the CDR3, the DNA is TGTGCAGCAAGCGGGGGGTACACCGATAAACTCATCTTT.

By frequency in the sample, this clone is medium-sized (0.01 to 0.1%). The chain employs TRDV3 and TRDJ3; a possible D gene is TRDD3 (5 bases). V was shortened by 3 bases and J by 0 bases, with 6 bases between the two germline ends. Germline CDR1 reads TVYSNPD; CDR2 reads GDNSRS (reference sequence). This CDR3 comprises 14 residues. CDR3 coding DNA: TGTGCCTTGGGGAACTCCTGGGACACCCGACAGATGTTTTTC. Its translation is CALGNSWDTRQMFF.

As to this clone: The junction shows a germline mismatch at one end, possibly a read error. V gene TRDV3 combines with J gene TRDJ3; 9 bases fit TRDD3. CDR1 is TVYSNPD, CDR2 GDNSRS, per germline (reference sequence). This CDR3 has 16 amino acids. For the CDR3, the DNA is TGTGCCTTTGGGGATACGCGCTCCCGGGACACCCGACAGATGTTTTTC. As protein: CAFGDTRSRDTRQMFF.